The clone carrying this T cell receptor (beta chain) occurred many times. What it recognizes is unknown. This record comes from a study of T cell repertoires in cytomegalovirus infection. Background on the study: CMV epitopes that were recently identified and HLA-C-restricted were used alongside well-studied HLA-B-restricted ones. Regarding the study as a whole: Ex vivo, HLA-C-restricted CMV-specific TCR beta clonotypes prevailed over the rest of the response.

TCRdb fed the reads into MiXCR, producing one record per CDR3 protein. The repertoire includes approximately 390,000 distinct CDR3 sequences, nearly 35% of them detected once, and approximately 12% sits in the top ten. Germline CDR1 is SGHTA and CDR2 is FQGNSA. CDR3 size: 15 residues. V gave up 5 bases and J gave up 0 bases, with 13 bases separating them. V is TRBV7-2 and J is TRBJ2-5; possibly TRBD2 for D (6 bases). The clonotype originates from a human donor in good health (CMV status not recorded). Some clones in this sample may be carry-over from other donors' samples. The specimen was cultured PBMCs, collected from culture after CMV antigen stimulation. DNA for the CDR3: TGTGCCAGCAGCCGGGACTCCTGGTACCAAGAGACCCAGTACTTC. Translating it yields CASSRDSWYQETQYF.